Each of the 29 T cell receptor beta chains below was sequenced from the same sample in a study of T cells in localized non-small cell lung cancer (dated by TCRdb to 2020 to 2022). The library was prepared using the immunoSEQ multiplex PCR assay. TCRdb's version of the immuneACCESS table is confined to in-frame rearrangements and falls short of the full clone set. An unresolved V gene accounts for under half of the shortfall where checked; the remainder is of unknown origin. Across this sample there are 45,000 to 60,000 clones, with about 80% seen only once. The ten biggest clones cover roughly 21% of the sample. The specimen was peripheral blood, collected before any cancer treatment. These receptors were collected from a female donor older than 55 with stage II squamous cell lung carcinoma.

The chain combines TRBV6-6 with TRBJ2-7; 9 bases fit TRBD1. J lost 3 bases, V lost 6 bases, and 9 bases had no gene match. The germline CDR1 and CDR2 sequences are MNHNY and SVGAGI (reference sequence). This CDR3 has 15 amino acids. The chain's CDR3 is CASRELGQGYYEQYF. The CDR3 nucleotides are TGTGCCAGCAGGGAGCTGGGACAGGGTTACTACGAGCAGTACTTC.

This clone appeared once. The J gene is TRBJ1-2, the V gene TRBV6-5, with D unresolved. The germline gives CDR1 MNHEY, CDR2 SVGAGI. Between the trimmed V and J ends, which lost 8 bases and 4 bases, there was a span of 14 bases. The CDR3 loop spans 13 amino acids. The CDR3 DNA reads as TGTGCCAGCCGGGAAGTTACCAGCTATGGCTACACCTTC. This translates into CASREVTSYGYTF.

The rearrangement links TRBV18 to TRBJ2-7, with D perhaps TRBD1 or TRBD2 (6 bases each). V was clipped by 1 base and J by 0 bases, with 22 bases between them. Germline lookup yields CDR1 KGHSH and CDR2 LQKENI. This CDR3 comprises 19 residues. CDR3 in DNA: TGTGCCAGCTCACCACAAAGGGGAGGCGGGACATACTCCTCCTACGAGCAGTACTTC. As protein: CASSPQRGGGTYSSYEQYF.

The rearrangement links TRBV7-3 to TRBJ2-3; no reliable D call. Trimming cost V 0 bases and J 2 bases, with 9 bases left between them. In germline, CDR1 is SGHTA, CDR2 FQGTGA. CDR3 length: 15 residues. The CDR3 DNA follows: TGTGCCAGCAGCTTAACGGACGGATCCACAGATACGCAGTATTTT. Protein product: CASSLTDGSTDTQYF.

The rearrangement links TRBV5-1 to TRBJ2-7; weak D call: TRBD1 (6 bases). The CDR3 contains 13 residues. V gave up 2 bases and J gave up 1 base, with 7 bases separating them. Germline V CDR1 and CDR2: SGHRS, YFSETQ. CDR3: CASSLGQSYEQYF. The CDR3 DNA follows: TGCGCCAGCAGCTTAGGACAGTCCTACGAGCAGTACTTC.

The chain is built from TRBV15 and TRBJ1-1; 11 bases match TRBD1. The germline V gene has CDR1 LNHNV and CDR2 YYDKDF (reference sequence). The CDR3 loop spans 14 amino acids. V lost 3 bases to trimming and J lost 7 bases; unmatched junction nucleotides: 4. As DNA, the CDR3 is TGTGCCACCAGCAGGCGGACAGGGGGCAATGAAGCTTTCTTT. It codes for CATSRRTGGNEAFF.

The chain carries TRBV7-2 and TRBJ2-2; D remains ambiguous. Trimming pared 2 bases from V and 4 bases from J, leaving 8 bases between. Germline V lookup: CDR1 SGHTA, CDR2 FQGNSA. CDR3 length: 14 residues. The CDR3 nucleotides read TGTGCCAGCAGCTTAACGCTGGGCACCGGGGAGCTGTTTTTT. It yields the protein CASSLTLGTGELFF.

The chain joins TRBV6-6 to TRBJ2-1; TRBD2 is a possible D gene (7 bases). Germline values: CDR1 MNHNY, CDR2 SVGAGI (reference sequence). The CDR3 length is 12 residues. V lost 8 bases, J lost 8 bases, and 13 bases lay in between. The chain's CDR3 is CASEGGGDEQFF. The DNA of the CDR3 is TGTGCCAGCGAAGGAGGGGGGGATGAGCAGTTCTTC.

The rearrangement joins TRBV6-5 to TRBJ1-2; 10 bases are shared with TRBD1. Germline V gene sequence: CDR1 MNHEY, CDR2 SVGAGI. V was clipped by 2 bases and J by 4 bases; unmatched bases: 4. The CDR3 contains 15 residues. The CDR3 loop reads CASSYRDRGSYGYTF. Here the CDR3 DNA reads TGTGCCAGCAGTTACCGGGACAGGGGATCCTATGGCTACACCTTC.

About this clone itself: This sample also contains other DNA sequences that code for the same CDR3. The CDR3 DNA follows: TGTGCCAGCAGTTCCTCAGGGGGCTACACCTTC. The encoded protein is CASSSSGGYTF. V gene TRBV6-6 combines with J gene TRBJ1-2; TRBD1 is a possible D gene (5 bases). From germline, CDR1 is MNHNY and CDR2 SVGAGI (reference sequence). Trimming cost V 4 bases and J 8 bases, with 8 bases left between them. This CDR3 spans 11 amino acids.

This chain connects TRBV5-6 to TRBJ1-1, with 11 bases matching TRBD1. The trim removed 6 bases at V and 2 bases at J, leaving 12 bases unmatched. The CDR3 consists of 17 residues. Germline loops: CDR1 SGHDT, CDR2 YYEEEE. The CDR3, as DNA: TGTGCCAGCACCCTATACCGGACAGGGGGCCATAACACTGAAGCTTTCTTT. Translation gives CASTLYRTGGHNTEAFF.

This chain joins TRBV19 and TRBJ2-1; weak D call: TRBD1 (6 bases). Trimming cost V 4 bases and J 14 bases, with 24 bases left between them. This CDR3 region has 15 residues. From germline, CDR1 is LNHDA and CDR2 SQIVND (reference sequence). The CDR3 DNA is TGTGCCAGTAGTAGACAGGCGGGCATCCCCGCGCCTAAGTTCTTC. Translating it yields CASSRQAGIPAPKFF.

This clone was observed once. The CDR3, as DNA: TGTGCCAGCAGCTTAGGAACAGGGGGCGGTAGCAATCAGCCCCAGCATTTT. It specifies CASSLGTGGGSNQPQHF. The chain links TRBV7-9 to TRBJ1-5; 9 nucleotides match TRBD1. Germline V gene sequence: CDR1 SEHNR, CDR2 FQNEAQ (reference sequence). V shed 1 base and J 0 bases; nucleotides not matched to a gene: 4. CDR3 length: 17 amino acids.

The chain uses TRBV5-6 and TRBJ2-5, with 9 bases that match TRBD1. With 4 bases clipped from V and 3 bases from J, the junction kept 13 bases outside the gene matches. Germline V gene lookup returns CDR1 SGHDT and CDR2 YYEEEE. There are 17 residues in the CDR3. As DNA, the CDR3 is TGTGCCAGCAGCCCAGGACAGGGGCGCAAGGGGAAAGAGACCCAGTACTTC. This sequence encodes CASSPGQGRKGKETQYF. The full variable domain, its missing parts supplied by reference TRBV5-6 and TRBJ2-5, is DAGVTQSPTHLIKTRGQQVTLRCSPKSGHDTVSWYQQALGQGPQFIFQYYEEEERQRGNFPDRFSGHQFPNYSSELNVNALLLGDSALYLCASSPGQGRKGKETQYFGPGTRLLVL.

This chain uses TRBV27 with TRBJ2-7; no clear D. Germline values: CDR1 MNHEY, CDR2 SMNVEV (reference sequence). The CDR3 is 12 residues long. Trimming removed 8 bases at V and 1 base at J, with 9 bases between. CDR3 nucleotides: TGTGCCAGCCCGTATCCTTCCTACGAGCAGTACTTC. Its translation: CASPYPSYEQYF.

V usage is TRBV15 and J usage is TRBJ1-6, with D possibly TRBD1 on 5 matching bases. Germline CDR1 and CDR2: LNHNV and YYDKDF (reference sequence). This CDR3 is 20 amino acids long. Trimming took off 5 bases at V and 4 bases at J, with 27 bases between the two ends. CDR3: CATSGPGQGSPSGYNSPLHF. In DNA, the CDR3 is TGTGCCACCAGCGGACCGGGGCAGGGCTCACCGAGTGGGTATAATTCACCCCTCCACTTT.

This chain uses TRBV6-5 with TRBJ2-7; TRBD1 matches 8 bases. The CDR3 loop spans 12 amino acids. Looked up from germline, CDR1 is MNHEY and CDR2 is SVGAGI. Trimming at V came to 7 bases and at J to 3 bases, leaving 2 bases not matched to a gene. The CDR3 loop reads CASNGQGYEQYF. The CDR3 DNA reads TGTGCCAGCAACGGACAGGGCTACGAGCAGTACTTC.

The V and J genes are TRBV5-1 and TRBJ2-1; 7 bases fit TRBD1. Germline trimming cut 6 bases from V and 10 bases from J; bases unmatched to any gene: 7. In germline, CDR1 is SGHRS, CDR2 YFSETQ. The CDR3 has 12 residues. CDR3 DNA: TGCGCCAGCATCGACCTCAGGGGGGAGCAGTTCTTC. Amino acids: CASIDLRGEQFF.

V is TRBV7-8 and J is TRBJ1-2; D is perhaps TRBD1 (5 bases). V was shortened by 5 bases and J by 2 bases, with 12 bases between the two germline ends. Germline V gene data show CDR1 as SGHVS and CDR2 as FQNEAQ. The CDR3 covers 14 residues. The CDR3 region has the DNA TGTGCCAGCAGCAGAGGAGGGGAAAACTATGGCTACACCTTC. This translates into CASSRGGENYGYTF.

V and J are TRBV14 and TRBJ2-7, with 9 bases that match TRBD1. CDR3 length: 14 amino acids. Trimming cost V 5 bases and J 3 bases; bases outside gene matches: 5. Per the germline V gene, CDR1 is SGHDN and CDR2 is FVKESK. CDR3 bases: TGTGCCAGCAGCTCCTGGGGACAGGGCTACGAGCAGTACTTC. Translation: CASSSWGQGYEQYF.

The rearrangement joins TRBV6-1 to TRBJ2-7; 7 positions agree with TRBD1. CDR1 and CDR2 from the germline V gene are MNHNS and SASEGT. This CDR3 is 13 amino acids long. V trimming: 5 bases; J trimming: 3 bases; junction bases outside the gene matches: 4. In DNA form, the CDR3 reads TGTGCCAGCAGTAGGGACAGATTCTACGAGCAGTACTTC. The encoded protein is CASSRDRFYEQYF.

The chain combines TRBV6-1 with TRBJ1-1; a possible D gene is TRBD1 (6 bases). Germline loops: CDR1 MNHNS, CDR2 SASEGT. V lost 2 bases to trimming and J lost 6 bases, with 10 bases between them. There are 13 residues in the CDR3. CDR3 sequence (DNA): TGTGCCAGCAGTGAATTAGAGGGGGCTGAAGCTTTCTTT. It translates to CASSELEGAEAFF.

The CDR3 reads CASSPPDRNQPQHF. The CDR3 DNA sequence: TGTGCCAGCTCACCACCGGACCGAAATCAGCCCCAGCATTTT. The J gene is TRBJ1-5, the V gene TRBV18; D is uncertain. V was cut by 0 bases and J by 4 bases, with 7 bases left in between. The CDR3 totals 14 residues. Germline lookup yields CDR1 KGHSH and CDR2 LQKENI.

Only one count was recorded for this clone. The chain carries TRBV6-1 and TRBJ1-1; D may be TRBD1 (5 bases). The CDR3 has 14 residues. V dropped 6 bases and J dropped 3 bases, with 14 bases sitting between them. Germline V gene sequence: CDR1 MNHNS, CDR2 SASEGT. This chain's CDR3 is CASRPGGGHTEAFF. As DNA, the CDR3 is TGTGCCAGCAGGCCGGGGGGAGGGCACACTGAAGCTTTCTTT.

V gene TRBV5-5 combines with J gene TRBJ1-1; no reliable D call. Trimming took 2 bases from V and 0 from J, leaving 14 bases between them. The CDR3 is 16 residues long. Germline V gene data show CDR1 as SGHKS and CDR2 as YYEKEE (reference sequence). Here the CDR3 DNA reads TGTGCCAGCAGCTTTGCAACAGCAACCATGAACACTGAAGCTTTCTTT. Encoded protein: CASSFATATMNTEAFF.

The chain links TRBV6-1 to TRBJ1-4; perhaps TRBD1 as D (6 bases). The ends were cut back, 7 bases at V and 4 bases at J, with 10 bases in the middle. The germline gives CDR1 MNHNS, CDR2 SASEGT. This CDR3 is built from 13 residues. The CDR3 bases are TGTGCCAGCAAGGGGGGTCTTAATGAAAAACTGTTTTTT. It yields the protein CASKGGLNEKLFF.

This clone turned up a few times. The V call is TRBV5-1, the J call TRBJ2-7, with D uncertain. The CDR3 consists of 13 residues. Trimming pared 4 bases from V and 6 bases from J, leaving 14 bases between. The germline V gene encodes CDR1 SGHRS and CDR2 YFSETQ. The CDR3 region has the DNA TGCGCCAGCAGCCCCGCCGGCGGCTCCGAGCAGTACTTC. Its translation: CASSPAGGSEQYF.

This chain links TRBV15 with TRBJ1-3; no reliable D call. Germline lookup yields CDR1 LNHNV and CDR2 YYDKDF (reference sequence). The CDR3 is 14 amino acids. V lost 9 bases and J 0 bases, leaving 12 bases between the germline ends. The CDR3 coding sequence is TGTGCCACGATGGATGACCGCTCTGGAAACACCATATATTTT. Translation: CATMDDRSGNTIYF.

V usage is TRBV7-3 and J usage is TRBJ1-1, with a tentative D call TRBD1 (5 bases). The CDR3 contains 14 residues. Germline V gives CDR1 SGHTA, CDR2 FQGTGA. The ends were cut back, 2 bases at V and 0 bases at J, with 7 bases in the middle. In nucleotides, the CDR3 is TGTGCCAGCAGCTTACAGGGAATGAACACTGAAGCTTTCTTT. Translated: CASSLQGMNTEAFF.